A single sample gave rise to the 32 T cell receptor beta chains below, sequenced in a study of blood T cell repertoires in COVID-19 (dated by TCRdb to 2019 to 2021). Receptor amplification or capture employed the immunoSEQ multiplex PCR assay. TCRdb retrieved this table from immuneACCESS and kept in-frame rearrangements only. Not all clones are present; in checked studies, unresolved V genes account for under half, and no reason is known for the remainder. In all, the sample holds over 150,000 clones, and approximately 90% of those were seen once. The ten largest clones add up to about 2% of the sample. Material for sequencing was peripheral blood. The receptors derive from a man aged 18 to 30 with acute or convalescent COVID-19.

This chain joins TRBV7-8 and TRBJ2-5; D remains unclear. V was pared by 1 base and J by 3 bases, with 9 bases between. Germline values: CDR1 SGHVS, CDR2 FQNEAQ. This CDR3 is 14 amino acids long. Here the CDR3 DNA reads TGTGCCAGCAGCTTAGTTGCTGCGAAAGAGACCCAGTACTTC. Amino acids: CASSLVAAKETQYF.

This sequence joins TRBV2 and TRBJ1-1; D gene unclear. V was shortened by 6 bases and J by 0 bases, with 8 bases between the two germline ends. Per germline, CDR1 SNHLY and CDR2 FYNNEI. The CDR3 extends over 13 amino acids. The CDR3 nucleotides read TGTGCCAGCAGAACAGATATGAACACTGAAGCTTTCTTT. Encoded protein: CASRTDMNTEAFF.

V is TRBV11-2 and J is TRBJ2-7, with D tentatively TRBD2 (5 bases). Per the germline V gene, CDR1 is SGHAT and CDR2 is FQNNGV. Trimming cost V 6 bases and J 7 bases, with 19 bases left between them. CDR3 length: 14 residues. CDR3 residues: CASRRGGVTWEQYF. DNA of the CDR3: TGTGCCAGCAGACGGGGTGGAGTCACCTGGGAGCAGTACTTC.

The gene calls are TRBV24-1 and TRBJ2-5; maybe TRBD2 (5 bases). Germline CDR1 and CDR2: KGHDR and SFDVKD. The CDR3 extends over 14 amino acids. Trimming shortened V by 1 base and J by 6 bases, and 11 bases separated the two germline ends. The CDR3 spells CATSDFGSVKTQYF. The CDR3, as DNA: TGTGCCACCAGTGATTTTGGGAGTGTCAAGACCCAGTACTTC.

The chain joins TRBV6-5 to TRBJ2-2, with 7 bases fitting TRBD1. This CDR3 spans 14 amino acids. Looked up from germline, CDR1 is MNHEY and CDR2 is SVGAGI. J lost 5 bases, V lost 7 bases, and 7 bases had no gene match. CDR3 sequence reads: CASTRDRVTGELFF. CDR3 bases: TGTGCCAGCACCCGTGACAGGGTGACCGGGGAGCTGTTTTTT.

The rearrangement links TRBV5-8 to TRBJ2-7; D might be TRBD2 (7 bases). The length of the CDR3 is 16 residues. The V end was cut by 4 bases, the J end by 3 bases, with 20 bases between. From germline, CDR1 is SGHTS and CDR2 YDEGEE. The CDR3 bases are TGTGCCAGCAGCAGTGGAAGGGGGGGAAGGGTCTACGAGCAGTACTTC. Amino acids: CASSSGRGGRVYEQYF.

The rearrangement uses TRBV19 and TRBJ1-1; 9 bases are a match to TRBD1. The V gene's germline CDR1 is LNHDA and CDR2 SQIVND (reference sequence). CDR3 length: 15 residues. The V and J ends lost 8 bases and 0 bases, in that order; junction bases with no gene match: 7. The CDR3 DNA follows: TGTGCCAGTGCGACAGGGGGGACCCTGAACACTGAAGCTTTCTTT. Translating it yields CASATGGTLNTEAFF.

This chain links TRBV19 with TRBJ2-7; no definite D call. CDR1 and CDR2 from the germline V gene are LNHDA and SQIVND (reference sequence). The CDR3 spans 13 residues. V was shortened by 3 bases and J by 4 bases, with 10 bases between the two germline ends. The CDR3 DNA sequence: TGTGCCAGTAGTATCGCAGGCTATTACGAGCAGTACTTC. Translated, it gives CASSIAGYYEQYF.

The chain couples TRBV5-8 to TRBJ1-3, with 7 positions matching TRBD1. The CDR3 is 18 amino acids. Germline V gene sequence: CDR1 SGHTS, CDR2 YDEGEE. V shed 4 bases, J shed 0 bases, and the junction held 13 bases outside the gene matches. CDR3 DNA: TGTGCCAGCAGCCCCCTTATGGGCAGGGGGTCCTCTGGAAACACCATATATTTT. Its protein product is CASSPLMGRGSSGNTIYF.

This chain links TRBV20-1 with TRBJ1-1; D may be TRBD1 (5 bases). With 5 bases removed from V and 1 base from J, the gap between germline ends came to 11 bases. The CDR3 length is 13 residues. Germline-derived CDR1 and CDR2 are DFQATT and SNEGSKA (reference sequence). For the CDR3, the DNA is TGCAGTGCTCGTGTAACAGGGAACACTGAAGCTTTCTTT. Its translation: CSARVTGNTEAFF.

This chain uses TRBV7-9 with TRBJ2-7, with 11 bases aligning to TRBD1. The trim removed 4 bases at V and 3 bases at J, leaving 5 bases unmatched. This CDR3 comprises 15 residues. Germline V gene data show CDR1 as SEHNR and CDR2 as FQNEAQ (reference sequence). The DNA of the CDR3 is TGTGCCAGCAGCTGGGGAGGGACAGGGGGCTACGAGCAGTACTTC. As protein: CASSWGGTGGYEQYF.

The V call is TRBV5-4, the J call TRBJ2-4; perhaps TRBD1 as D (5 bases). The CDR3 runs 18 residues. Per germline, CDR1 SGHNT and CDR2 YYREEE (reference sequence). V lost 2 bases to trimming and J lost 0 bases, with 18 bases between them. The DNA for the CDR3 is TGTGCCAGCAGCTTTTTATCAGGACAAGACCCAGCCAAAAACATTCAGTACTTC. The encoded protein is CASSFLSGQDPAKNIQYF. Based on the CDR3 plus reference TRBV5-4 and TRBJ2-4, the full variable domain is ETGVTQSPTHLIKTRGQQVTLRCSSQSGHNTVSWYQQALGQGPQFIFQYYREEENGRGNFPPRFSGLQFPNYSSELNVNALELDDSALYLCASSFLSGQDPAKNIQYFGAGTRLSVL.

The chain has TRBV27 and TRBJ1-5; D perhaps matches TRBD1 (6 bases). The germline V and J ends were trimmed by 6 bases and 0 bases, with 12 bases remaining between them. The CDR3 consists of 15 residues. CDR1 and CDR2 (germline): MNHEY, SMNVEV (reference sequence). CDR3 sequence reads: CASSPGQYSNQPQHF. Written as DNA, the CDR3 is TGTGCCAGCAGCCCCGGACAGTATAGCAATCAGCCCCAGCATTTT.

The chain employs TRBV10-3 and TRBJ2-7, with D tentatively TRBD2 (7 bases). From germline, CDR1 is ENHRY and CDR2 SYGVKD. The CDR3 extends over 14 amino acids. V dropped 6 bases and J dropped 2 bases, with 14 bases sitting between them. CDR3 sequence (DNA): TGTGCCATCAGCGGGGAGGGGGGCCCCTACGAGCAGTACTTC. Its protein product is CAISGEGGPYEQYF.

The chain is built from TRBV2 and TRBJ2-7; maybe TRBD2 (5 bases). V was pared by 3 bases and J by 3 bases, with 12 bases between. The CDR3 is 14 amino acids. The germline V gene has CDR1 SNHLY and CDR2 FYNNEI. The chain's CDR3 is CASSDAGILYEQYF. In DNA form, the CDR3 reads TGTGCCAGCAGTGACGCCGGGATCCTCTACGAGCAGTACTTC.

The rearrangement uses TRBV25-1 and TRBJ2-3; 7 nucleotides align to TRBD1. Unmatched junction bases numbered 6, after V lost 7 bases and J lost 2 bases. The CDR3 has 14 residues. CDR1 is MGHDK, CDR2 SYGVNS, per germline. CDR3 DNA sequence: TGTGCCAGCACTAGGGACAGAACCACAGATACGCAGTATTTT. Translated, it gives CASTRDRTTDTQYF. Full variable domain (remainder filled in from reference TRBV25-1 and TRBJ2-3): EADIYQTPRYLVIGTGKKITLECSQTMGHDKMYWYQQDPGMELHLIHYSYGVNSTEKGDLSSESTVSRIRTEHFPLTLESARPSHTSQYLCASTRDRTTDTQYFGPGTRLTVL.

J is TRBJ1-1 and V is TRBV18; possibly TRBD1 for D (6 bases). The CDR3 has 13 residues. Trimming pared 4 bases from V and 7 bases from J, leaving 13 bases between. Germline V CDR1 and CDR2: KGHSH, LQKENI. CDR3 in DNA: TGTGCCAGCTCACGGGGGGGCACGGATGAAGCTTTCTTT. It encodes CASSRGGTDEAFF.

J is TRBJ2-2 and V is TRBV5-1; TRBD2 aligns across 7 bases. Germline V gives CDR1 SGHRS, CDR2 YFSETQ. The CDR3 runs to 19 residues. Unmatched junction bases numbered 16, after V lost 0 bases and J lost 5 bases. CDR3 in amino acids: CASSLAALAEPLGTGELFF. The CDR3 DNA follows: TGCGCCAGCAGCTTGGCCGCGCTAGCGGAGCCTCTCGGAACCGGGGAGCTGTTTTTT.

This clone was counted a single time. This chain joins TRBV7-9 and TRBJ1-3; unclear D gene. This CDR3 is 14 amino acids long. Germline CDR1 is SEHNR and CDR2 is FQNEAQ (reference sequence). The ends were cut back, 1 base at V and 0 bases at J, with 4 bases in the middle. CDR3 in amino acids: CASSLESSGNTIYF. The CDR3 region has the DNA TGTGCCAGCAGCTTAGAGAGCTCTGGAAACACCATATATTTT.

The chain links TRBV25-1 to TRBJ2-1; D unresolved. The CDR3 contains 14 residues. V was trimmed by 5 bases and J by 11 bases, leaving 19 bases between them. The germline V gene has CDR1 MGHDK and CDR2 SYGVNS. In nucleotides, the CDR3 is TGTGCCAGCAGTACCCCCCTGAATGGCGGAAAGCAGTTCTTC. It translates to CASSTPLNGGKQFF.

The chain employs TRBV5-5 and TRBJ1-4, with no clear D. The CDR3 length is 16 residues. V lost 4 bases and J lost 5, with 18 bases in between. In germline, CDR1 is SGHKS, CDR2 YYEKEE (reference sequence). In DNA, the CDR3 is TGTGCCAGCAGCCCCGTGGCGGGTTTCCCGAATGAAAAACTGTTTTTT. Its protein is CASSPVAGFPNEKLFF.

The chain is built from TRBV29-1 and TRBJ1-1; no firm D call. The CDR3 extends over 8 amino acids. The germline CDR1 and CDR2 sequences are SQVTM and ANQGSEA. V lost 7 bases and J lost 11, with 8 bases in between. The CDR3 region is CSDGEAFF. CDR3 nucleotides: TGCAGCGACGGGGAGGCTTTCTTT.

The chain is built from TRBV6-5 and TRBJ1-1; D gene unclear. CDR1 is MNHEY, CDR2 SVGAGI, per germline. The CDR3 spans 13 residues. The V end lost 6 bases, the J end lost 1 base, and 9 bases lay between the germline ends. CDR3 sequence: CASSRTQNTEAFF. For the CDR3, the DNA is TGTGCCAGCAGCCGGACTCAGAACACTGAAGCTTTCTTT.

The sample holds one count of this clone. The V call is TRBV27, the J call TRBJ2-1; 12 bases map to TRBD2. V was pared by 5 bases and J by 5 bases, with 10 bases of the junction left unmatched. This CDR3 spans 17 amino acids. CDR1 is MNHEY and CDR2 is SMNVEV in the germline V gene (reference sequence). CDR3 residues: CASSVRLLAGGDNEQFF. CDR3 sequence (DNA): TGTGCCAGCAGTGTCCGCCTACTAGCGGGAGGTGACAATGAGCAGTTCTTC.

The chain recombines TRBV27 with TRBJ1-1; a weak D match, TRBD1 (6 bases). CDR3 length: 13 amino acids. V lost 4 bases to trimming and J lost 4 bases, with 10 bases between them. Germline V lookup: CDR1 MNHEY, CDR2 SMNVEV (reference sequence). CDR3 region: CASSYRVSTEAFF. The CDR3 DNA sequence: TGTGCCAGCAGTTACAGGGTTAGCACTGAAGCTTTCTTT.

Only one count was recorded for this clone. The CDR3 loop is CASSLIRLAAPSEQFF. The CDR3 DNA reads TGTGCCAGCAGTTTAATAAGGCTAGCGGCGCCCAGTGAGCAGTTCTTC. The chain recombines TRBV27 with TRBJ2-1, with 7 bases aligning to TRBD2. Trimming took 2 bases from V and 9 from J; bases not matched to a gene: 13. This CDR3 is 16 amino acids long. The germline V gene has CDR1 MNHEY and CDR2 SMNVEV (reference sequence).

This clone was detected a few times. The chain combines TRBV7-2 with TRBJ1-1; perhaps TRBD1 as D (5 bases). V lost 7 bases and J lost 4, with 19 bases in between. The CDR3 is 15 residues long. The germline CDR1 and CDR2 sequences are SGHTA and FQGNSA. The CDR3 DNA is TGTGCCAGCACTCTATCGGGGGGAAGCGGCACTGAAGCTTTCTTT. The encoded protein is CASTLSGGSGTEAFF.

The CDR3 loop is CASTATTGIYGYTF. In DNA, the CDR3 is TGTGCCAGTACCGCAACGACGGGGATCTATGGCTACACCTTC. The chain employs TRBV19 and TRBJ1-2, with D hard to call. Trimming cost V 7 bases and J 4 bases, with 16 bases left between them. Germline V gene data show CDR1 as LNHDA and CDR2 as SQIVND (reference sequence). CDR3 length equals 14 residues. The variable domain in full, with the rest retrieved from reference TRBV19 and TRBJ1-2, is DGGITQSPKYLFRKEGQNVTLSCEQNLNHDAMYWYRQDPGQGLRLIYYSQIVNDFQKGDIAEGYSVSREKKESFPLTVTSAQKNPTAFYLCASTATTGIYGYTFGSGTRLTVV.

The chain has TRBV18 and TRBJ1-1; 10 bases agree with TRBD1. Trimming cost V 4 bases and J 4 bases; bases outside gene matches: 3. The CDR3 length is 14 residues. Germline V gives CDR1 KGHSH, CDR2 LQKENI. Here the CDR3 reads CASSQDRGITEAFF. The CDR3 region has the DNA TGTGCCAGCTCACAGGACAGGGGGATCACTGAAGCTTTCTTT.

The rearrangement uses TRBV5-4 and TRBJ1-2; D ambiguous. Per germline, CDR1 SGHNT and CDR2 YYREEE (reference sequence). The CDR3 sequence is 14 residues long. V lost 0 bases and J lost 6, with 12 bases in between. Here the CDR3 DNA reads TGTGCCAGCAGCTTGGAGAGTCGGGTCGATGGCTACACCTTC. It translates to CASSLESRVDGYTF. Full variable domain (missing parts from reference TRBV5-4 and TRBJ1-2): ETGVTQSPTHLIKTRGQQVTLRCSSQSGHNTVSWYQQALGQGPQFIFQYYREEENGRGNFPPRFSGLQFPNYSSELNVNALELDDSALYLCASSLESRVDGYTFGSGTRLTVV.

The chain employs TRBV28 and TRBJ1-3, with D uncertain. The CDR3 is 15 amino acids. Trimming took 3 bases from V and 1 from J, leaving 10 bases between them. The germline V gene has CDR1 MDHEN and CDR2 SYDVKM. The CDR3 loop is CASSLSSASGNTIYF. The CDR3 DNA reads TGTGCCAGCAGTTTGAGTTCTGCGTCTGGAAACACCATATATTTT.

This chain uses TRBV6-5 with TRBJ1-2, with D perhaps matching TRBD1 (5 bases). CDR1 and CDR2 (germline): MNHEY, SVGAGI. Trimming shortened V by 5 bases and J by 5 bases, and 12 bases separated the two germline ends. This CDR3 comprises 13 residues. CDR3 sequence reads: CASSLDREYGYTF. The CDR3 bases are TGTGCCAGCAGTCTTGACAGAGAATATGGCTACACCTTC.